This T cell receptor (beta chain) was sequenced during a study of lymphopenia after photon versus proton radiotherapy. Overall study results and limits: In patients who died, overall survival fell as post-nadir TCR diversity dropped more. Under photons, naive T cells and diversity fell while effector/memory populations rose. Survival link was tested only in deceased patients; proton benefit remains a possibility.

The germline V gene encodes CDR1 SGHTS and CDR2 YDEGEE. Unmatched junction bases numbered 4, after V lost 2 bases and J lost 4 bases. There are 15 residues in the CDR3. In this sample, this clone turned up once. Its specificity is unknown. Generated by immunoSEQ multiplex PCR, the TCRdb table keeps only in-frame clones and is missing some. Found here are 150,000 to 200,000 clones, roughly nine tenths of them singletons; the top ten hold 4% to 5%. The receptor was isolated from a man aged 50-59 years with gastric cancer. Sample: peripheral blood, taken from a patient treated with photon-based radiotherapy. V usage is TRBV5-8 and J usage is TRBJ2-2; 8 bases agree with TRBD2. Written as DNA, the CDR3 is TGTGCCAGCAGCTTCGGACTAGCAGGCACCGGGGAGCTGTTTTTT. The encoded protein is CASSFGLAGTGELFF.